This T cell receptor beta chain was observed in a study of T cells in Graves' hyperthyroidism and ophthalmopathy. General study points: Ophthalmopathy was predicted by the model a median of roughly 6.7 months ahead of onset. Blood held most thyroid clonotypes expanded above 0.001 frequency.

This clonotype was recorded many times. Its antigen is unidentified. RNA transcripts served as the template for amplifying TCR beta CDR3 regions. Researchers ran a first-round RT-PCR on the TCR CDR3 using the HTBI primer set. In TCRdb, the multiplex PCR reads were re-called with MiXCR into one record per CDR3 protein. The repertoire holds 690,000 or so distinct CDR3 sequences, with roughly a sixth as singletons. PBMCs stemmed from 10 ml fresh peripheral blood. This CDR3 has 16 residues. The germline CDR1 and CDR2 sequences are DFQATT and SNEGSKA (reference sequence). With 4 bases clipped from V and 4 bases from J, the junction kept 14 bases outside the gene matches.

The chain carries TRBV20-1 and TRBJ2-7; 9 bases match TRBD1. The clonotype was recovered from a woman aged 50 to 60 with Graves' hyperthyroidism that later progressed to Graves' ophthalmopathy. The source material was blood. DNA of the CDR3: TGCAGTGCTAATTTAAATGACAGGGGGAGTGGGTACGAGCAGTACTTC. As protein: CSANLNDRGSGYEQYF.